Below are 27 T cell receptor beta chains sequenced from a single sample in a study of cytomegalovirus exposure and HLA in healthy donors. PCR was performed using 60 Vbeta and 13 Jbeta primers. Assay used: immunoSEQ multiplex PCR; TCRdb lists only in-frame clones, some missing. The sample yields 14,000 or so clones, roughly 63% seen once. Sequencing was carried out using PBMCs. Source of these receptors: a woman aged 50 to 60 in good health and CMV-seropositive.

This chain links TRBV9 with TRBJ1-2; D might be TRBD1 (5 bases). The V gene's germline CDR1 is SGDLS and CDR2 YYNGEE. Trimming stripped 0 bases from V and 2 bases from J, with 11 bases between. This CDR3 has 15 amino acids. CDR3 sequence reads: CASSVDGGLNYGYTF. The CDR3 DNA follows: TGTGCCAGCAGCGTAGACGGGGGATTGAACTATGGCTACACCTTC.

The chain combines TRBV29-1 with TRBJ2-7; D gene uncertain. The ends were cut back, 4 bases at V and 7 bases at J, with 14 bases in the middle. The CDR3 loop spans 12 amino acids. In germline, CDR1 is SQVTM, CDR2 ANQGSEA. The CDR3 DNA sequence: TGCAGCGTTGCATCCTCAGACTTGGAGCAGTACTTC. Protein product: CSVASSDLEQYF.

The table lists this clone with a count of one. The V call is TRBV5-1, the J call TRBJ1-1; TRBD1 agrees at 9 bases. V was clipped by 2 bases and J by 10 bases; unmatched bases: 9. The CDR3 has 14 residues. Looked up from germline, CDR1 is SGHRS and CDR2 is YFSETQ. The CDR3 coding sequence is TGCGCCAGCAGCTTCGGACAGGGGATATATAGAGCTTTCTTT. Its translation is CASSFGQGIYRAFF.

The rearrangement links TRBV28 to TRBJ1-4; weak D call: TRBD1 (5 bases). CDR3 size: 15 residues. Trimming removed 1 base at V and 1 base at J, with 7 bases between. The germline V gene encodes CDR1 MDHEN and CDR2 SYDVKM. CDR3 in DNA: TGTGCCAGCAGTTTATTGGGGGGAACTAATGAAAAACTGTTTTTT. Protein sequence: CASSLLGGTNEKLFF.

This clone has just a few counts. The chain is built from TRBV7-3 and TRBJ2-7; maybe TRBD1 (6 bases). The CDR3 is 13 residues long. Germline V gene sequence: CDR1 SGHTA, CDR2 FQGTGA. Trimming took off 6 bases at V and 7 bases at J, with 16 bases between the two ends. CDR3 coding DNA: TGTGCCAGCAGTCACACAGGGCTGGGGGAGCAGTACTTC. It translates to CASSHTGLGEQYF. The full variable domain, in which reference TRBV7-3 and TRBJ2-7 provide the parts outside the CDR3, is GAGVSQTPSNKVTEKGKYVELRCDPISGHTALYWYRQSLGQGPEFLIYFQGTGAADDSGLPNDRFFAVRPEGSVSTLKIQRTERGDSAVYLCASSHTGLGEQYFGPGTRLTVT.

This clone was observed once. At one end, the junction sequence differs from germline, possibly due to a read error. This chain uses TRBV28 with TRBJ2-7; possibly TRBD2 for D (6 bases). The CDR3 is 10 amino acids. Looked up from germline, CDR1 is MDHEN and CDR2 is SYDVKM. The chain's CDR3 is CASSSRTIFF. CDR3 DNA sequence: TGTGCCAGCAGTTCCAGGACTATTTTCTTC.

The J gene is TRBJ1-2, the V gene TRBV6-5; D possibly corresponds to TRBD1 (6 bases). Germline CDR1 is MNHEY and CDR2 is SVGAGI. The CDR3 covers 14 residues. Trimming took off 4 bases at V and 10 bases at J, with 19 bases between the two ends. The CDR3 nucleotides read TGTGCCAGCAGTTTAGCCCAGAAACAGGGAGTCTACACCTTC. As protein: CASSLAQKQGVYTF.

This clone showed up just once. The chain has TRBV30 and TRBJ2-7; perhaps TRBD2 as D (5 bases). V was cut by 1 base and J by 5 bases, with 6 bases left in between. Germline V gives CDR1 GTSNPN, CDR2 SVGIG (reference sequence). The CDR3 has 11 residues. DNA for the CDR3: TGTGCCTGGAGTGCCGGGGACGAGCAGTACTTC. This codes for CAWSAGDEQYF.

By proportion, this clone is large. CDR3 nucleotides: TGTGCCAGCAGACCGAGGACAGGTGGACAGCCCCAGCATTTT. Translated: CASRPRTGGQPQHF. V is TRBV6-5 and J is TRBJ1-5; 7 positions match TRBD1. The V segment lost 6 bases and the J segment 7 bases; nucleotides outside the gene matches: 9. The germline V gene has CDR1 MNHEY and CDR2 SVGAGI. This CDR3 is built from 14 residues.

V is TRBV5-1 and J is TRBJ1-1, with D possibly being TRBD1 (5 bases). CDR1 SGHRS and CDR2 YFSETQ come from the germline V gene. V was clipped by 4 bases and J by 1 base, with 11 bases between them. The CDR3 totals 14 residues. The CDR3 DNA is TGCGCCAGCAGCCCCATGGGGGGGAACACTGAAGCTTTCTTT. This sequence encodes CASSPMGGNTEAFF. Using reference TRBV5-1 and TRBJ1-1 for the parts outside the CDR3, the full variable domain is KAGVTQTPRYLIKTRGQQVTLSCSPISGHRSVSWYQQTPGQGLQFLFEYFSETQRNKGNFPGRFSGRQFSNSRSEMNVSTLELGDSALYLCASSPMGGNTEAFFGQGTRLTVV.

In its sample, this clone was seen a few times. This chain joins TRBV5-1 and TRBJ1-4, with a weak D call TRBD1 (5 bases). This CDR3 region has 13 residues. Germline V gene sequence: CDR1 SGHRS, CDR2 YFSETQ. Trimming stripped 3 bases from V and 5 bases from J, with 8 bases between. The CDR3 is CASSSGPNEKLFF. CDR3 DNA: TGCGCCAGCAGCTCAGGGCCCAATGAAAAACTGTTTTTT.

This clone occurred once. V is TRBV30 and J is TRBJ2-7; a possible D gene is TRBD1 (6 bases). CDR3 length: 13 residues. CDR1 GTSNPN and CDR2 SVGIG come from the germline V gene (reference sequence). Trimming removed 1 base from V and 7 bases from J, with 14 bases in between. The CDR3 sequence: CAWSATGMGEQYF. The CDR3 nucleotides are TGTGCCTGGAGTGCCACAGGGATGGGGGAGCAGTACTTC. The complete variable domain, with remaining parts taken from reference TRBV30 and TRBJ2-7, reads SQTIHQWPATLVQPVGSPLSLECTVEGTSNPNLYWYRQAAGRGLQLLFYSVGIGQISSEVPQNLSASRPQDRQFILSSKKLLLSDSGFYLCAWSATGMGEQYFGPGTRLTVT.

The chain employs TRBV29-1 and TRBJ2-1, with D perhaps matching TRBD1 (6 bases). Germline CDR1 is SQVTM and CDR2 is ANQGSEA. The CDR3 has 13 amino acids. Trimming removed 5 bases from V and 1 base from J, with 9 bases in between. In nucleotides, the CDR3 is TGCAGCGTTAGCAGGGGTTCCTACAATGAGCAGTTCTTC. Translated, it gives CSVSRGSYNEQFF.

As concerns this clone: This specimen includes other DNA sequences encoding the same CDR3. V and J are TRBV30 and TRBJ2-7; possible D gene TRBD2, 5 bases. CDR1 is GTSNPN, CDR2 SVGIG, per germline (reference sequence). The CDR3 has 13 residues. The germline V and J ends were trimmed by 3 bases and 0 bases, with 9 bases remaining between them. In nucleotides, the CDR3 is TGTGCCTGGAGAGGTGGGAGCTCCTACGAGCAGTACTTC. This sequence encodes CAWRGGSSYEQYF.

V gene TRBV28 combines with J gene TRBJ2-3; tentative D call: TRBD1 (5 bases). The V gene's germline CDR1 is MDHEN and CDR2 SYDVKM. The CDR3 totals 15 residues. V lost 5 bases, J lost 4 bases, and 16 bases lay in between. For the CDR3, the DNA is TGTGCCAGCAGTCGAACAGGCGGTGGGGCAGATACGCAGTATTTT. Protein: CASSRTGGGADTQYF.

The J gene is TRBJ2-5, the V gene TRBV7-2; tentative D call: TRBD2 (5 bases). V was pared by 2 bases and J by 3 bases, with 7 bases between. The CDR3 runs to 13 residues. Germline-derived CDR1 and CDR2 are SGHTA and FQGNSA. For the CDR3, the DNA is TGTGCCAGCAGCTTAACGGGGAAAGAGACCCAGTACTTC. Translated: CASSLTGKETQYF.

This clone was counted a few times. The V gene is TRBV5-8, the J gene TRBJ2-7; 7 nucleotides match TRBD2. Germline CDR1 is SGHTS and CDR2 is YDEGEE. The CDR3 spans 15 residues. The V and J ends lost 0 bases and 4 bases, in that order; junction bases with no gene match: 7. In nucleotides, the CDR3 is TGTGCCAGCAGCTTGGACGGGGGGATCGGGTACGAGCAGTACTTC. Encoded protein: CASSLDGGIGYEQYF.

This chain connects TRBV19 to TRBJ1-1; no definite D call. This CDR3 is built from 11 residues. V lost 5 bases and J lost 1, with 2 bases in between. Per germline, CDR1 LNHDA and CDR2 SQIVND (reference sequence). The CDR3 spells CASSRNTEAFF. Written as DNA, the CDR3 is TGTGCCAGTAGTCGGAACACTGAAGCTTTCTTT. Full variable domain (rest looked up from reference TRBV19 and TRBJ1-1): DGGITQSPKYLFRKEGQNVTLSCEQNLNHDAMYWYRQDPGQGLRLIYYSQIVNDFQKGDIAEGYSVSREKKESFPLTVTSAQKNPTAFYLCASSRNTEAFFGQGTRLTVV.

The chain is built from TRBV30 and TRBJ2-1, with 8 bases that match TRBD2. The J segment lost 9 bases and the V segment lost 0 bases, leaving 1 base of the junction unmatched. CDR1 and CDR2 (germline): GTSNPN, SVGIG (reference sequence). There are 12 residues in the CDR3. CDR3 sequence: CAWSVTSGEQFF. The CDR3 bases are TGTGCCTGGAGTGTTACTAGCGGTGAGCAGTTCTTC.

The CDR3 protein is CSVDRQAYNEQFF. CDR3 DNA: TGCAGCGTTGACCGACAGGCCTACAATGAGCAGTTCTTC. This chain links TRBV29-1 with TRBJ2-1; D may be TRBD1 (6 bases). Germline CDR1 and CDR2: SQVTM and ANQGSEA. Trimming shortened V by 3 bases and J by 2 bases, and 8 bases separated the two germline ends. This CDR3 region has 13 residues.

V usage is TRBV6-1 and J usage is TRBJ1-5; D might be TRBD1 (6 bases). The germline V gene has CDR1 MNHNS and CDR2 SASEGT. The CDR3 runs 15 residues. Deletions cut 2 bases from V and 3 bases from J, with 11 bases between. For the CDR3, the DNA is TGTGCCAGCAGTGAATTCGGACAGTACAATCAGCCCCAGCATTTT. Its protein product is CASSEFGQYNQPQHF.

This clone was seen a few times. The genes are TRBV6-1 and TRBJ1-1; TRBD1 might be the D (5 bases). Germline lookup yields CDR1 MNHNS and CDR2 SASEGT. Trimming pared 7 bases from V and 1 base from J, leaving 10 bases between. The CDR3 contains 13 residues. The CDR3 sequence: CASIGAKNTEAFF. In DNA form, the CDR3 reads TGTGCCAGCATAGGGGCAAAGAACACTGAAGCTTTCTTT.

The chain combines TRBV21-1 with TRBJ1-2. TRBV21-1 is a recognized pseudogene. The CDR3 runs to 14 residues. The CDR3, as DNA: TGTGCCAGCAGCAAAGGGAGGGACTTCGATGGCTACACCTTC. Amino acid sequence: CASSKGRDFDGYTF.

This chain uses TRBV10-3 with TRBJ2-7; TRBD2 is a possible D gene (7 bases). Germline V lookup: CDR1 ENHRY, CDR2 SYGVKD. V dropped 0 bases and J dropped 2 bases, with 11 bases sitting between them. CDR3 length: 15 amino acids. CDR3 in amino acids: CAISESSGGPYEQYF. DNA of the CDR3: TGTGCCATCAGTGAGTCATCCGGGGGGCCCTACGAGCAGTACTTC.

The chain uses TRBV14 and TRBJ2-7, with D unresolved. The germline V gene has CDR1 SGHDN and CDR2 FVKESK. This CDR3 has 13 amino acids. With 0 bases removed from V and 7 bases from J, the gap between germline ends came to 10 bases. CDR3 DNA: TGTGCCAGCAGCCAAGATCTTCCGAGGGAGCAGTACTTC. Protein: CASSQDLPREQYF. Filled out from reference TRBV14 and TRBJ2-7, the complete variable domain reads EAGVTQFPSHSVIEKGQTVTLRCDPISGHDNLYWYRRVMGKEIKFLLHFVKESKQDESGMPNNRFLAERTGGTYSTLKVQPAELEDSGVYFCASSQDLPREQYFGPGTRLTVT.

The V and J genes are TRBV28 and TRBJ2-7; D uncertain. From germline, CDR1 is MDHEN and CDR2 SYDVKM. The CDR3 spans 16 residues. V lost 5 bases and J lost 3, with 20 bases in between. As DNA, the CDR3 is TGTGCCAGCAGTACCGTGGTACGACTGCCCGTCTACGAGCAGTACTTC. Translation: CASSTVVRLPVYEQYF. The full variable domain, completed using reference TRBV28 and TRBJ2-7, is DVKVTQSSRYLVKRTGEKVFLECVQDMDHENMFWYRQDPGLGLRLIYFSYDVKMKEKGDIPEGYSVSREKKERFSLILESASTNQTSMYLCASSTVVRLPVYEQYFGPGTRLTVT.

The table lists this clone with a few counts. The rearrangement links TRBV6-1 to TRBJ1-5; tentatively, D is TRBD1 (5 bases). CDR1 and CDR2 from the germline V gene are MNHNS and SASEGT. This CDR3 is built from 15 residues. The germline V and J ends were trimmed by 10 bases and 5 bases, with 21 bases remaining between them. CDR3 in amino acids: CATALSQGRDQPQHF. The CDR3 nucleotides read TGTGCCACTGCACTTAGTCAGGGAAGGGATCAGCCCCAGCATTTT.